This T cell receptor beta chain originates from a study of T cells in narcolepsy. Overall study findings and caveats: Autoreactive clonotypes reportedly recurred in blood of same and different patients, not controls. HCRT-specific and TRIB2-specific autoreactive clonotypes appeared among same-patient CSF and blood CD4+ clonotypes. No autoreactive T cell clone sequences appeared in some memory CD4+ repertoires.

V gave up 5 bases and J gave up 8 bases; unmatched junction bases: 9. Per the germline V gene, CDR1 is SGHTA and CDR2 is FQGTGA. The CDR3 runs 17 residues. Method: immunoSEQ multiplex PCR; TCRdb's copy keeps in-frame clones and lacks some. Of about 32,000 clones listed, roughly 90% are singletons. Worth noting for this clone: The antigen is not known.

This sequence joins TRBV7-3 and TRBJ2-1; 16 bases map to TRBD2. This TCR was sampled from a human donor with narcolepsy. Sequencing used CD45RA- memory CD4+ T cells from PBMCs. This CDR3 reads CASSPGLAGGYGDEQFF. The CDR3, as DNA: TGTGCCAGCAGCCCGGGACTAGCGGGAGGGTATGGGGATGAGCAGTTCTTC.